These 23 T cell receptor beta chains were all obtained from the same sample, sequenced in a study of siplizumab effects on memory and regulatory T cells. Clones were sequenced by immunoSEQ multiplex PCR, and TCRdb holds only the in-frame ones, with some missing. Of about 120,000 clones listed, roughly 93% are singletons. The source material was non-Treg CD4+ T cells sorted from blood. The receptors shown here come from a human donor in good health.

This rearrangement joins TRBV6-1 to TRBJ2-7, with D maybe TRBD1 (6 bases). Germline CDR1 reads MNHNS; CDR2 reads SASEGT. There are 13 residues in the CDR3. The V gene lost 3 bases and the J gene lost 2 bases, with 8 bases spanning the gap. The CDR3 DNA follows: TGTGCCAGCAGTGAGACAGGTCCCTACGAGCAGTACTTC. Protein: CASSETGPYEQYF.

The chain has TRBV4-3 and TRBJ2-3; possibly TRBD1 or TRBD2 for D (5 bases each). Trimming cost V 5 bases and J 0 bases, with 9 bases left between them. The V gene's germline CDR1 is LGHNA and CDR2 YSLEER. CDR3 size: 14 residues. The DNA of the CDR3 is TGCGCCAGCAGCGTGGGGGTTAGCACAGATACGCAGTATTTT. Amino acid sequence: CASSVGVSTDTQYF.

The count of this clone is one. This sequence joins TRBV18 and TRBJ1-1; D is undetermined. Trimming shortened V by 3 bases and J by 1 base, and 15 bases separated the two germline ends. The CDR3 runs 16 residues. CDR1 and CDR2 (germline): KGHSH, LQKENI. The CDR3 region is CASSPNLGRPNTEAFF. Written as DNA, the CDR3 is TGTGCCAGCTCACCGAACTTGGGTAGACCGAACACTGAAGCTTTCTTT.

The rearrangement links TRBV11-2 to TRBJ2-5; D not certain. Germline CDR1 and CDR2: SGHAT and FQNNGV. Trimming left V 6 bases short and J 5 bases short, with 19 bases between. This CDR3 spans 15 amino acids. DNA for the CDR3: TGTGCCAGCAGTTCTCCTAGAAGACCCCGGGAGACCCAGTACTTC. Residues: CASSSPRRPRETQYF.

This rearrangement joins TRBV12-5 to TRBJ2-3, with D uncertain. The germline V gene encodes CDR1 LGHNT and CDR2 FRNRAP. The V gene lost 9 bases and the J gene lost 2 bases, with 21 bases spanning the gap. The CDR3 spans 16 residues. The CDR3 is CASVGSGWTYTDTQYF. Written as DNA, the CDR3 is TGTGCTAGCGTAGGGTCAGGATGGACGTACACAGATACGCAGTATTTT. Looking up the rest from reference TRBV12-5 and TRBJ2-3 gives the full variable domain: DARVTQTPRHKVTEMGQEVTMRCQPILGHNTVFWYRQTMMQGLELLAYFRNRAPLDDSGMPKDRFSAEMPDATLATLKIQPSEPRDSAVYFCASVGSGWTYTDTQYFGPGTRLTVL.

This chain joins TRBV6-6 and TRBJ2-3, with D perhaps TRBD2 (6 bases). The germline V gene encodes CDR1 MNHNY and CDR2 SVGAGI (reference sequence). V shed 8 bases and J shed 2 bases, with 14 bases lying between them. The CDR3 covers 14 residues. CDR3 in DNA: TGTGCCAGCCGTGGAGGAGGGGACACAGATACGCAGTATTTT. Its protein is CASRGGGDTDTQYF.

The gene calls are TRBV7-2 and TRBJ1-1; D is perhaps TRBD1 (6 bases). Looked up from germline, CDR1 is SGHTA and CDR2 is FQGNSA. With 3 bases removed from V and 3 bases from J, the gap between germline ends came to 8 bases. The CDR3 is 13 residues long. The CDR3 spells CASSFYRDTEAFF. The CDR3 coding sequence is TGTGCCAGCAGCTTCTACAGGGACACTGAAGCTTTCTTT. Complete variable domain (other parts from reference TRBV7-2 and TRBJ1-1): GAGVSQSPSNKVTEKGKDVELRCDPISGHTALYWYRQSLGQGLEFLIYFQGNSAPDKSGLPSDRFSAERTGGSVSTLTIQRTQQEDSAVYLCASSFYRDTEAFFGQGTRLTVV.

This chain joins TRBV6-5 and TRBJ1-1; TRBD1 might be the D (5 bases). Germline CDR1 MNHEY, CDR2 SVGAGI. V was cut by 8 bases and J by 1 base, with 11 bases left in between. This CDR3 spans 13 amino acids. CDR3 in amino acids: CASRGGWNTEAFF. The CDR3 DNA sequence: TGTGCCAGCCGTGGGGGATGGAACACTGAAGCTTTCTTT.

The chain links TRBV10-3 to TRBJ2-4, with 12 bases matching TRBD2. The germline gives CDR1 ENHRY, CDR2 SYGVKD. The V gene end was trimmed by 10 bases and the J gene end by 1 base; junction bases not matched to a gene: 5. The CDR3 consists of 15 residues. The CDR3 region is CATSGGESAKNIQYF. CDR3 bases: TGTGCCACTAGCGGGGGGGAGAGTGCCAAAAACATTCAGTACTTC.

The chain employs TRBV30 and TRBJ2-6; no definite D call. Looked up from germline, CDR1 is GTSNPN and CDR2 is SVGIG (reference sequence). The CDR3 totals 13 residues. Trimming stripped 7 bases from V and 0 bases from J, with 7 bases between. The CDR3 DNA sequence: TGTGCCTCCAGGTACTCTGGGGCCAACGTCCTGACTTTC. This codes for CASRYSGANVLTF. Variable domain in full (rest from reference TRBV30 and TRBJ2-6): SQTIHQWPATLVQPVGSPLSLECTVEGTSNPNLYWYRQAAGRGLQLLFYSVGIGQISSEVPQNLSASRPQDRQFILSSKKLLLSDSGFYLCASRYSGANVLTFGAGSRLTVL.

This chain uses TRBV11-3 with TRBJ2-2; D ambiguous. The germline V gene encodes CDR1 SGHNT and CDR2 YENEEA. The CDR3 runs to 14 residues. V was pared by 1 base and J by 1 base, with 4 bases between. The CDR3 nucleotides are TGTGCCAGCAGCTTAGTTGGGAACACCGGGGAGCTGTTTTTT. It translates to CASSLVGNTGELFF.

The V call is TRBV12-1, the J call TRBJ1-6. TRBV12-1 is a documented pseudogene. The CDR3 covers 19 residues. CDR3 sequence reads: CASSFGGELQSSYNSPLHF. The CDR3 DNA reads TGTGCCAGCAGCTTTGGTGGAGAATTACAGAGCTCCTATAATTCACCCCTCCACTTT.

The chain links TRBV11-3 to TRBJ1-5; 8 positions agree with TRBD1. V lost 1 base, J lost 1 base, and 9 bases stayed unmatched. The CDR3 has 18 residues. Germline lookup yields CDR1 SGHNT and CDR2 YENEEA. The CDR3 region is CASSLVGGRGHSNQPQHF. CDR3 in DNA: TGTGCCAGCAGCTTAGTAGGGGGCAGGGGGCACAGCAATCAGCCCCAGCATTTT.

This clone was seen only once. At one end the junction does not follow the germline gene, possibly because of a read error. The chain links TRBV29-1 to TRBJ2-1, with a weak D call TRBD1 (6 bases). The CDR3 has 14 amino acids. Germline V gene data show CDR1 as SQVTM and CDR2 as ANQGSEA. The CDR3 DNA reads TGCAGCATTGAACAGGGTCAGGGTGTTTATGAGCAGTTCTTC. This sequence encodes CSIEQGQGVYEQFF.

The genes are TRBV6-5 and TRBJ1-1; D may be TRBD1 (6 bases). Trimming took 2 bases from V and 4 from J, leaving 14 bases between them. Germline-derived CDR1 and CDR2 are MNHEY and SVGAGI. The CDR3 is made up of 15 amino acids. The CDR3 loop reads CASSYGRGVTTEAFF. The CDR3 nucleotides read TGTGCCAGCAGTTACGGGAGGGGGGTTACCACTGAAGCTTTCTTT.

The J gene is TRBJ1-3, the V gene TRBV9; D is unclear. The ends were cut back, 0 bases at V and 2 bases at J, with 9 bases in the middle. The CDR3 loop spans 15 amino acids. Germline CDR1 reads SGDLS; CDR2 reads YYNGEE. CDR3 coding DNA: TGTGCCAGCAGCGTAGGGCCCGGGGCTGGAAACACCATATATTTT. This codes for CASSVGPGAGNTIYF.

The rearrangement uses TRBV28 and TRBJ1-2; D is uncertain. Germline assignment: CDR1 MDHEN and CDR2 SYDVKM. The CDR3 covers 11 residues. V was trimmed by 5 bases and J by 5 bases, leaving 6 bases between them. CDR3 loop: CASSTLYGYTF. The CDR3 coding sequence is TGTGCCAGCAGTACTTTATATGGCTACACCTTC.

V gene TRBV7-2 combines with J gene TRBJ2-5; D is undetermined. The germline V gene has CDR1 SGHTA and CDR2 FQGNSA. CDR3 length equals 11 residues. V lost 0 bases and J 5 bases, leaving 1 base between the germline ends. Here the CDR3 reads CASSLAETQYF. The CDR3 DNA reads TGTGCCAGCAGCTTAGCCGAGACCCAGTACTTC.

This chain connects TRBV30 to TRBJ1-2; tentatively, D is TRBD1 (5 bases). The CDR3 totals 16 residues. Trimming left V 4 bases short and J 3 bases short, with 21 bases between. The germline gives CDR1 GTSNPN, CDR2 SVGIG (reference sequence). DNA of the CDR3: TGTGCCTGGACCGGAGGAATGGGGGAGGTTGACTATGGCTACACCTTC. Translating gives CAWTGGMGEVDYGYTF.

J is TRBJ1-3 and V is TRBV2; the match to TRBD1 covers 8 bases. The CDR3 length is 15 residues. Germline lookup yields CDR1 SNHLY and CDR2 FYNNEI. The V and J ends lost 3 bases and 2 bases, in that order; junction bases with no gene match: 3. The CDR3: CASSEGQAPGNTIYF. Here the CDR3 DNA reads TGTGCCAGCAGTGAGGGACAGGCACCTGGAAACACCATATATTTT. Together with reference TRBV2 and TRBJ1-3, the CDR3 gives the full variable domain: EPEVTQTPSHQVTQMGQEVILRCVPISNHLYFYWYRQILGQKVEFLVSFYNNEISEKSEIFDDQFSVERPDGSNFTLKIRSTKLEDSAMYFCASSEGQAPGNTIYFGEGSWLTVV.

The chain combines TRBV20-1 with TRBJ2-5, with D perhaps being TRBD1 or TRBD2 (5 bases each). The CDR3 consists of 11 residues. In germline, CDR1 is DFQATT, CDR2 SNEGSKA (reference sequence). CDR3 in DNA: TGCGCTGGGGGAACTCAAGAGACCCAGTACTTC. Translated, it gives CAGGTQETQYF.

A single count supports this clone. In DNA, the CDR3 is TGTGCCAGTAGTATACGTGGCGAATTCGGCTACACCTTC. Amino acids: CASSIRGEFGYTF. The chain couples TRBV19 to TRBJ1-2, with D hard to call. This CDR3 comprises 13 residues. Per germline, CDR1 LNHDA and CDR2 SQIVND (reference sequence). Trimming took off 2 bases at V and 8 bases at J, with 12 bases between the two ends.

This clone has only a few counts. V and J are TRBV7-6 and TRBJ2-3, with 12 nucleotides matching TRBD2. Germline lookup yields CDR1 SGHVS and CDR2 FNYEAQ. The CDR3 is made up of 19 amino acids. With V trimmed by 5 bases and J by 0 bases, 12 bases remained unmatched. The DNA for the CDR3 is TGTGCCAGCAGCCTTGAGACTAGCGGGGGAACTTCTAGCACAGATACGCAGTATTTT. It codes for CASSLETSGGTSSTDTQYF. The entire variable domain, with the rest obtained from reference TRBV7-6 and TRBJ2-3, is as follows: GAGVSQSPRYKVTKRGQDVALRCDPISGHVSLYWYRQALGQGPEFLTYFNYEAQQDKSGLPNDRFSAERPEGSISTLTIQRTEQRDSAMYRCASSLETSGGTSSTDTQYFGPGTRLTVL.